This T cell receptor beta chain was recovered during a study of blood T cell repertoires in COVID-19. Only in-frame clones appear in the TCRdb table, and some are missing; sequencing was by immunoSEQ multiplex PCR. Of 95,000 to 110,000 clones in the sample, about 91% are singletons; the top ten hold approximately 6%. Trimming pared 1 base from V and 10 bases from J, leaving 12 bases between. There are 13 residues in the CDR3. Germline V CDR1 and CDR2: SGHTS, YDEGEE. Sequenced material: peripheral blood. This chain uses TRBV5-8 with TRBJ2-1; the D is unclear. The clonotype was recovered from a human donor in a cohort sampled during active COVID-19. The DNA for the CDR3 is TGTGCCAGCAGCTTGCGTCAGGCTGGCGAGCAGTTCTTC. This encodes CASSLRQAGEQFF.